Each of the 28 T cell receptor beta chains below was sequenced from the same sample in a study of T cell responses to AZD1222 COVID-19 vaccine. Here immunoSEQ multiplex PCR was the method, and the copy in TCRdb shows in-frame clones only, minus some. This sample has 80,000 or so clones, with approximately 90% found just once. The sequencing used peripheral blood, collected on day 0 of MenACWY control vaccination. These TCRs come from an adult in good health.

The J gene is TRBJ1-1, the V gene TRBV11-2; D gene unclear. CDR1 is SGHAT and CDR2 is FQNNGV in the germline V gene. V lost 1 base and J 3 bases, leaving 9 bases between the germline ends. The CDR3 contains 14 residues. In nucleotides, the CDR3 is TGTGCCAGCAGCTTAGTCTCCGGCTACACTGAAGCTTTCTTT. This codes for CASSLVSGYTEAFF.

The rearrangement joins TRBV5-1 to TRBJ2-6; D is undetermined. Trimming cost V 0 bases and J 0 bases, with 7 bases left between them. This CDR3 contains 16 residues. Germline CDR1 SGHRS, CDR2 YFSETQ. CDR3 DNA sequence: TGCGCCAGCAGCTTGGTACCGAGCTCTGGGGCCAACGTCCTGACTTTC. Encoded protein: CASSLVPSSGANVLTF. Full variable domain (rest looked up from reference TRBV5-1 and TRBJ2-6): KAGVTQTPRYLIKTRGQQVTLSCSPISGHRSVSWYQQTPGQGLQFLFEYFSETQRNKGNFPGRFSGRQFSNSRSEMNVSTLELGDSALYLCASSLVPSSGANVLTFGAGSRLTVL.

This clone is a singleton in its sample. V usage is TRBV4-1 and J usage is TRBJ1-1; perhaps TRBD1 as D (5 bases). CDR3 length: 15 amino acids. The V end lost 0 bases, the J end lost 3 bases, and 11 bases lay between the germline ends. Germline CDR1 and CDR2: MGHRA and YSYEKL. CDR3 sequence (DNA): TGCGCCAGCAGCCAAGATGGGGGGAAGTACACTGAAGCTTTCTTT. Amino acid sequence: CASSQDGGKYTEAFF.

A remark on this clone: Different DNA sequences within this sample yield the same CDR3. V usage is TRBV6-5 and J usage is TRBJ2-7; 14 positions match TRBD2. The V gene end was trimmed by 6 bases and the J gene end by 3 bases; junction bases not matched to a gene: 1. Germline values: CDR1 MNHEY, CDR2 SVGAGI. This CDR3 contains 14 residues. In DNA, the CDR3 is TGTGCCAGCAGGGGGACTAGCGGGAGCTACGAGCAGTACTTC. Its translation: CASRGTSGSYEQYF.

This chain uses TRBV27 with TRBJ1-2, with 12 bases identical to TRBD1. The CDR3 has 16 residues. After removal of 8 bases from V and 3 bases from J, the junction contained 10 bases not matched to a gene. Germline V lookup: CDR1 MNHEY, CDR2 SMNVEV (reference sequence). The CDR3 sequence is CASSNLGTGGHYGYTF. The CDR3 nucleotides read TGTGCCAGCTCGAACCTGGGGACAGGGGGCCACTATGGCTACACCTTC.

A few counts support this clone. The rearrangement links TRBV5-1 to TRBJ1-4; D is unresolved. The CDR3 spans 14 residues. Germline assignment: CDR1 SGHRS and CDR2 YFSETQ. The V and J ends lost 0 bases and 10 bases respectively, with 13 bases between them. CDR3 amino acids: CASSLASDGIKLFF. The CDR3 DNA is TGCGCCAGCAGCTTGGCCAGTGACGGAATAAAACTGTTTTTT.

This chain connects TRBV7-3 to TRBJ2-1; 9 nucleotides agree with TRBD2. CDR3 length: 13 amino acids. In germline, CDR1 is SGHTA, CDR2 FQGTGA. The junction had 4 bases not matched to a gene; V was cut back by 5 bases and J by 8 bases. In nucleotides, the CDR3 is TGTGCCAGCAGCGCGGGAGGGTACGATGAGCAGTTCTTC. This gives the protein CASSAGGYDEQFF.

J is TRBJ1-5 and V is TRBV12-2. TRBV12-2 is shown as a pseudogene. The CDR3 has 16 amino acids. CDR3 loop: CASRLWGTRYNQPQHF. CDR3 DNA: TGTGCAAGTCGCTTATGGGGGACGAGATACAATCAGCCCCAGCATTTT.

This clone was seen once. The chain carries TRBV7-2 and TRBJ2-5; possibly TRBD2 for D (5 bases). Per germline, CDR1 SGHTA and CDR2 FQGNSA. This CDR3 region has 17 residues. V lost 4 bases and J 2 bases, leaving 20 bases between the germline ends. The CDR3 nucleotides are TGTGCCAGCAGCTCTGTTTCGGGAACGGACGTACAAGAGACCCAGTACTTC. It codes for CASSSVSGTDVQETQYF.

The rearrangement uses TRBV7-9 and TRBJ1-2; 11 positions match TRBD1. The CDR3 extends over 14 amino acids. Trimming cost V 5 bases and J 6 bases; bases outside gene matches: 5. Per germline, CDR1 SEHNR and CDR2 FQNEAQ (reference sequence). CDR3 in amino acids: CASSLRDRGDGYTF. CDR3 nucleotides: TGTGCCAGCAGCCTCCGGGACAGGGGGGATGGCTACACCTTC.

Concerning this clone itself: Other DNA sequences within the sample encode an identical CDR3. This chain connects TRBV29-1 to TRBJ2-6; no clear D gene. This CDR3 is 13 amino acids long. Germline CDR1 is SQVTM and CDR2 is ANQGSEA. The V end lost 6 bases, the J end lost 0 bases, and 6 bases lay between the germline ends. CDR3 loop: CSVAFSGANVLTF. DNA of the CDR3: TGCAGCGTCGCGTTCTCTGGGGCCAACGTCCTGACTTTC.

The chain has TRBV5-4 and TRBJ1-1; 7 bases are shared with TRBD1. The CDR3 has 12 amino acids. Trimming at V came to 1 base and at J to 11 bases, leaving 5 bases not matched to a gene. The germline gives CDR1 SGHNT, CDR2 YYREEE (reference sequence). The CDR3 is CASSLITGEAFF. CDR3 nucleotides: TGTGCCAGCAGCTTGATAACAGGGGAGGCTTTCTTT.

V gene TRBV6-2 or TRBV6-3 combines with J gene TRBJ1-1, with D maybe TRBD1 (5 bases). The germline gives CDR1 MNHEY, CDR2 SVGEGT. Between the trimmed V and J ends, which lost 5 bases and 7 bases, there was a span of 17 bases. This CDR3 has 14 residues. As DNA, the CDR3 is TGTGCCAGCAGTACCCCAGGGACGCCCTTTGAAGCTTTCTTT. This codes for CASSTPGTPFEAFF.

This chain connects TRBV6-7 to TRBJ1-5; D is possibly TRBD1 (5 bases). TRBV6-7 is an open reading frame whose function is uncertain. Between the trimmed V and J ends, which lost 5 bases and 0 bases, there was a span of 17 bases. The CDR3 runs 17 residues. The CDR3 region has the DNA TGTGCCAGCAGTAGACAAGGGGCTACCTATAGCAATCAGCCCCAGCATTTT. This gives the protein CASSRQGATYSNQPQHF.

The chain carries TRBV15 and TRBJ1-3; perhaps TRBD1 as D (5 bases). CDR1 and CDR2 (germline): LNHNV, YYDKDF (reference sequence). The CDR3 is made up of 17 amino acids. Trimming left V 5 bases short and J 6 bases short, with 23 bases between. The CDR3 reads CATSVRPTEAKLNTIYF. DNA for the CDR3: TGTGCCACCAGCGTACGGCCGACAGAGGCCAAACTAAACACCATATATTTT.

This chain connects TRBV29-1 to TRBJ1-5, with D unresolved. CDR3 size: 13 residues. Trimming cost V 2 bases and J 7 bases, with 12 bases left between them. Germline CDR1 SQVTM, CDR2 ANQGSEA. The CDR3 spells CSVEYRSDQPQHF. In DNA, the CDR3 is TGCAGCGTTGAATACCGCTCCGACCAGCCCCAGCATTTT.

This clone was detected once. The chain uses TRBV7-2 and TRBJ2-7; tentatively, D is TRBD1 (6 bases). V lost 5 bases, J lost 6 bases, and 17 bases lay in between. Germline loops: CDR1 SGHTA, CDR2 FQGNSA. The CDR3 is 14 residues long. The CDR3: CASSPQTGPREQYF. CDR3 bases: TGTGCCAGCAGCCCCCAGACAGGACCCCGCGAGCAGTACTTC.

The J gene is TRBJ1-5, the V gene TRBV3-1 (or the pseudogene TRBV3-2); D is ambiguous. The germline gives CDR1 LGHDT, CDR2 YNNKEL (reference sequence). Trimming stripped 1 base from V and 4 bases from J, with 20 bases between. The CDR3 spans 18 residues. CDR3: CASSQVDVLNPTNQPQHF. The CDR3, as DNA: TGTGCCAGCAGCCAAGTGGATGTTCTCAATCCGACAAATCAGCCCCAGCATTTT.

This chain links TRBV7-8 with TRBJ1-1; D is unclear. Germline V gene lookup returns CDR1 SGHVS and CDR2 FQNEAQ. CDR3 length equals 14 residues. Trimming removed 4 bases at V and 4 bases at J, with 13 bases between. The CDR3 spells CASSSRSEGTEAFF. DNA for the CDR3: TGTGCCAGCAGCTCTAGGTCTGAAGGCACTGAAGCTTTCTTT.

This sequence joins TRBV4-2 and TRBJ1-6; TRBD1 matches at 7 bases. CDR1 LGHNA and CDR2 YNFKEQ come from the germline V gene. The J segment lost 7 bases and the V segment lost 0 bases, leaving 3 bases of the junction unmatched. The length of the CDR3 is 15 residues. The CDR3 region is CASSQDKGQNSPLHF. The CDR3 DNA reads TGTGCCAGCAGCCAAGATAAGGGACAGAATTCACCCCTCCACTTT.

The chain carries TRBV6-4 and TRBJ2-2; D is undetermined. Per germline, CDR1 MRHNA and CDR2 SNTAGT. The length of the CDR3 is 12 residues. Trimming removed 8 bases from V and 5 bases from J, with 9 bases in between. CDR3: CASGSATGELFF. CDR3 nucleotide sequence: TGTGCCAGCGGAAGCGCTACCGGGGAGCTGTTTTTT.

This clone was observed a single time. The chain recombines TRBV14 with TRBJ2-1; D uncertain. Germline CDR1 SGHDN, CDR2 FVKESK. This CDR3 has 14 amino acids. Between the trimmed V and J ends, which lost 3 bases and 5 bases, there was a span of 11 bases. In DNA, the CDR3 is TGTGCCAGCAGCCAGGCTACGGCGGACAATGAGCAGTTCTTC. Protein: CASSQATADNEQFF. Full variable domain (outside the CDR3, taken from reference TRBV14 and TRBJ2-1): EAGVTQFPSHSVIEKGQTVTLRCDPISGHDNLYWYRRVMGKEIKFLLHFVKESKQDESGMPNNRFLAERTGGTYSTLKVQPAELEDSGVYFCASSQATADNEQFFGPGTRLTVL.

The sample holds a few counts of this clone. The chain joins TRBV27 to TRBJ1-1; D is ambiguous. This CDR3 is 13 amino acids long. Germline CDR1 is MNHEY and CDR2 is SMNVEV (reference sequence). V was shortened by 7 bases and J by 1 base, with 10 bases between the two germline ends. The CDR3 reads CASIEGENTEAFF. The CDR3 coding sequence is TGTGCCAGCATAGAGGGAGAGAACACTGAAGCTTTCTTT.

The chain is built from TRBV24-1 and TRBJ1-1; D unclear. CDR1 KGHDR and CDR2 SFDVKD come from the germline V gene. The V end was cut by 1 base, the J end by 8 bases, with 10 bases between. The CDR3 sequence is 13 residues long. The CDR3 loop reads CATSDFRDGEAFF. The CDR3 DNA is TGTGCCACCAGTGATTTTCGGGATGGGGAAGCTTTCTTT.

V is TRBV19 and J is TRBJ1-6; D call uncertain. V lost 4 bases and J lost 5, with 9 bases in between. The CDR3 has 14 amino acids. The germline V gene encodes CDR1 LNHDA and CDR2 SQIVND (reference sequence). This chain's CDR3 is CASSRGRDNSPLHF. In DNA form, the CDR3 reads TGTGCCAGTAGTAGAGGGAGAGATAATTCACCCCTCCACTTT. The full variable domain, rest sourced from reference TRBV19 and TRBJ1-6, is DGGITQSPKYLFRKEGQNVTLSCEQNLNHDAMYWYRQDPGQGLRLIYYSQIVNDFQKGDIAEGYSVSREKKESFPLTVTSAQKNPTAFYLCASSRGRDNSPLHFGNGTRLTVT.

The chain links TRBV27 to TRBJ2-1; 8 nucleotides match TRBD2. The V and J ends lost 5 bases and 7 bases, in that order; junction bases with no gene match: 7. From germline, CDR1 is MNHEY and CDR2 SMNVEV (reference sequence). CDR3 length: 14 residues. The CDR3 DNA is TGTGCCAGCAGTCCTAGCGGGCTCCCTAATGAGCAGTTCTTC. Translating gives CASSPSGLPNEQFF.

The rearrangement joins TRBV6-5 to TRBJ1-1; D is unresolved. This CDR3 contains 11 residues. Germline values: CDR1 MNHEY, CDR2 SVGAGI. V was cut by 2 bases and J by 12 bases, with 10 bases left in between. CDR3 in amino acids: CASSYPPTTFF. DNA for the CDR3: TGTGCCAGCAGTTACCCCCCCACGACTTTCTTT.

This rearrangement joins TRBV4-1 to TRBJ1-1; D ambiguous. The CDR3 extends over 13 amino acids. Trimming removed 0 bases from V and 8 bases from J, with 10 bases in between. The germline gives CDR1 MGHRA, CDR2 YSYEKL. CDR3 sequence: CASSQDREGEAFF. The CDR3 region has the DNA TGCGCCAGCAGCCAAGATCGGGAAGGAGAAGCTTTCTTT.